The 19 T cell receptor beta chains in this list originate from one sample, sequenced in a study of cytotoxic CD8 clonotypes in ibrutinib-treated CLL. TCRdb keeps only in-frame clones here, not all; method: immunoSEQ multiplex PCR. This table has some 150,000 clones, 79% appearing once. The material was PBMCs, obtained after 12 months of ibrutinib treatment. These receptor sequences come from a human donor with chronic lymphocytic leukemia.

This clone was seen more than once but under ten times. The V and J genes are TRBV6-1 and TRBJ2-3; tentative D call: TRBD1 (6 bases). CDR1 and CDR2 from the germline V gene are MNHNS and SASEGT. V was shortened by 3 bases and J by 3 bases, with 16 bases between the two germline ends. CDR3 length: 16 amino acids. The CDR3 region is CASSDSGTTDTDTQYF. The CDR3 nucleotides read TGTGCCAGCAGTGATTCCGGGACAACAGATACAGATACGCAGTATTTT.

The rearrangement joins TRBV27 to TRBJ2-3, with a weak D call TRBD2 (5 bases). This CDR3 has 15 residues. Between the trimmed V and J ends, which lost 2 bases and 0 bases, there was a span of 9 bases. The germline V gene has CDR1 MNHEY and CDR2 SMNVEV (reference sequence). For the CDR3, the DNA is TGTGCCAGCAGTTTAAGACGGACTAGCACAGATACGCAGTATTTT. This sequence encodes CASSLRRTSTDTQYF.

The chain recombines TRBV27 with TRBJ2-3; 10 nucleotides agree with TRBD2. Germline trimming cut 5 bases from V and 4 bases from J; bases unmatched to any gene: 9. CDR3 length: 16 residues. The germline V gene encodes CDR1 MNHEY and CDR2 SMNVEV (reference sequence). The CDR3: CASSLLLAGEADTQYF. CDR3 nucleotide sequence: TGTGCCAGCAGTCTATTGCTAGCGGGAGAAGCAGATACGCAGTATTTT.

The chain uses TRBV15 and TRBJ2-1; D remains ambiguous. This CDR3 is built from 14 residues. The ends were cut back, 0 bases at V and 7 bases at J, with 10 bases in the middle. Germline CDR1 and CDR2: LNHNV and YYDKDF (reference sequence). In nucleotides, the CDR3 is TGTGCCACCAGCAGAGATTTTGTACAAAATGAGCAGTTCTTC. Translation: CATSRDFVQNEQFF.

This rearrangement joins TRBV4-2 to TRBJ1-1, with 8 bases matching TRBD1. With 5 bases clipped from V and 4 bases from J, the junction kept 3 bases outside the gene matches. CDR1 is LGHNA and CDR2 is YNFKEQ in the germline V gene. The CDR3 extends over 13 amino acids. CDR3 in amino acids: CASSGQGGTEAFF. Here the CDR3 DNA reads TGTGCCAGCAGCGGACAGGGTGGCACTGAAGCTTTCTTT.

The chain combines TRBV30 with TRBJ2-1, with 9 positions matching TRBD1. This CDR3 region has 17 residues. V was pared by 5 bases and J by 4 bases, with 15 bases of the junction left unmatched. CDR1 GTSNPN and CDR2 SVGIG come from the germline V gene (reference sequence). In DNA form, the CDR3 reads TGTGCCTGGGAAGGACAGGGGCCGGCTAGCGGATACAATGAGCAGTTCTTC. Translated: CAWEGQGPASGYNEQFF.

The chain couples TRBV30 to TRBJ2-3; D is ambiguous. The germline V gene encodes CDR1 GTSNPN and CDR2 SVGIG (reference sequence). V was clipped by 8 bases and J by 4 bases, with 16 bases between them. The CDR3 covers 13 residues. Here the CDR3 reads CAGNRVGADTQYF. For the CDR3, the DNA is TGTGCCGGGAATAGGGTGGGCGCAGATACGCAGTATTTT.

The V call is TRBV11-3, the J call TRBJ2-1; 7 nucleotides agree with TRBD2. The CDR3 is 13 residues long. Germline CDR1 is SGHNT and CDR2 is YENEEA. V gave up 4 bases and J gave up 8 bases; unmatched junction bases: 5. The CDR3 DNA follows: TGTGCCAGCAGCTGGGGAGGGAGGGATGAGCAGTTCTTC. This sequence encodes CASSWGGRDEQFF.

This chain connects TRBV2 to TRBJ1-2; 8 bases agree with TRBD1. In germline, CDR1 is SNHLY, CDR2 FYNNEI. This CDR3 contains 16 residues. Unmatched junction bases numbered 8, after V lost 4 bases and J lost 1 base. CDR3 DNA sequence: TGTGCCAGCAGTGGGGCAGGGGGCAACCTTAACTATGGCTACACCTTC. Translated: CASSGAGGNLNYGYTF.

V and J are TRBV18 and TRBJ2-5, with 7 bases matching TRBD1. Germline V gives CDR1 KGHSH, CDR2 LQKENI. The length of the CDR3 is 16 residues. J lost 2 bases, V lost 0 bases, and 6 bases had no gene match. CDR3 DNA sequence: TGTGCCAGCTCACCACCATATGTGACAGGGCAAGAGACCCAGTACTTC. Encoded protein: CASSPPYVTGQETQYF.

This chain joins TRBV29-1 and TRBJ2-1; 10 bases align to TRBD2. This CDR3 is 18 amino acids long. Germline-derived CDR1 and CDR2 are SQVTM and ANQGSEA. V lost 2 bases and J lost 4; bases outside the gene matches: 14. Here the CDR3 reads CSVEQDPGLADLYNEQFF. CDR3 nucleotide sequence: TGCAGCGTTGAACAAGACCCAGGACTAGCGGACCTATACAATGAGCAGTTCTTC.

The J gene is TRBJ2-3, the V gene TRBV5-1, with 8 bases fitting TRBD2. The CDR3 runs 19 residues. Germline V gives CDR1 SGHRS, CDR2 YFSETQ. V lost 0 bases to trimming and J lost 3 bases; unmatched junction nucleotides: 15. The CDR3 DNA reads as TGCGCCAGCAGCTTGGCCCTCCGGGAAAGCGGGAGTTTTACAGATACGCAGTATTTT. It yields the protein CASSLALRESGSFTDTQYF.

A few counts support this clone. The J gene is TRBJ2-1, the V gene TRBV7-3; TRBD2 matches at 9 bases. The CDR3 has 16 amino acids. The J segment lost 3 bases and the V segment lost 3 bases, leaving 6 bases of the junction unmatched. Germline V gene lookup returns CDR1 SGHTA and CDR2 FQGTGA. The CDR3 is CASSFLAGAGYNEQFF. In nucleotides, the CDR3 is TGTGCCAGCAGCTTCTTAGCGGGAGCGGGCTACAATGAGCAGTTCTTC.

CDR3 nucleotides: TGTGCCAGCAGCTTGGGCGGCGGGGAAAAACTGTTTTTT. Its translation is CASSLGGGEKLFF. V is TRBV7-9 and J is TRBJ1-4, with D hard to call. The germline V gene encodes CDR1 SEHNR and CDR2 FQNEAQ (reference sequence). With 3 bases removed from V and 8 bases from J, the gap between germline ends came to 10 bases. This CDR3 comprises 13 residues.

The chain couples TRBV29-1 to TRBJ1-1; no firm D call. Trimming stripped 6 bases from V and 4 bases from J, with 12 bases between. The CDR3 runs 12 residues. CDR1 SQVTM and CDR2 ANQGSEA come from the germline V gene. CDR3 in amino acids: CSVGREVTEAFF. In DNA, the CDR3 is TGCAGCGTGGGGAGGGAGGTCACTGAAGCTTTCTTT.

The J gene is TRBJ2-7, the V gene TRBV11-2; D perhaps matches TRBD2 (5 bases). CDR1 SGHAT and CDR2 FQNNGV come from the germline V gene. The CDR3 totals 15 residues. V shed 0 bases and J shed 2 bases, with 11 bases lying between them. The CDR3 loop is CASSLDSGLTYEQYF. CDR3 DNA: TGTGCCAGCAGCTTAGATAGTGGACTCACCTACGAGCAGTACTTC.

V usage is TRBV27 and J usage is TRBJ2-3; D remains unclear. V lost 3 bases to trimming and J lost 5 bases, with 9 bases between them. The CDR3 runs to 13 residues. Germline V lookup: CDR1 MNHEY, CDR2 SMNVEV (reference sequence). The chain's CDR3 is CASSFLVGDTQYF. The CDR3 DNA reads TGTGCCAGCAGTTTCCTAGTGGGAGATACGCAGTATTTT.

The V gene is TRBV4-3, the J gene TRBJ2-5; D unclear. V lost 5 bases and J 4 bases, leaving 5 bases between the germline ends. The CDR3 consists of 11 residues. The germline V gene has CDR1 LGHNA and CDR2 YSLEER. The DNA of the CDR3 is TGCGCCAGCAGCAAAGGAGAGACCCAGTACTTC. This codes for CASSKGETQYF.

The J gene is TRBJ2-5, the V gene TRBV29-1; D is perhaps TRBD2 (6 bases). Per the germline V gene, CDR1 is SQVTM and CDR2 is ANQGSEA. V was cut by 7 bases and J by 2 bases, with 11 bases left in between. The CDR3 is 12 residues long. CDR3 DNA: TGCAGCGGGAGCGGGTTACAAGAGACCCAGTACTTC. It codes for CSGSGLQETQYF.